This TCR beta chain came from a study of blood T cell repertoires in COVID-19. Study context: Samples of COVID-19 (acute and convalescent) were obtained from the United States, Italy and Spain. In each case, the material was cDNA or gDNA derived from T cells, B-cell-depleted T cells, or PBMCs.

Source study methods: Amplifying reference gene primers gave estimates of nucleated cell counts. Libraries were prepared by immunoSEQ multiplex PCR; TCRdb keeps only in-frame clonotypes and omits some of them. V and J calls and clone size come straight from that table; D and trimming were deduced from the DNA. This table has more than 150,000 clones, roughly four fifths appearing once. Trimming at V came to 1 base and at J to 8 bases, leaving 7 bases not matched to a gene. Germline V gene sequence: CDR1 LGHNA, CDR2 YNFKEQ. This CDR3 has 15 residues. The specimen was peripheral blood. This chain links TRBV4-2 with TRBJ1-2, with 10 positions matching TRBD1. This clonotype was sampled from a human donor in a cohort sampled during active COVID-19. The CDR3 reads CASSQGLGQGYGYTF. Here the CDR3 DNA reads TGTGCCAGCAGCCAAGGTTTGGGACAGGGGTACGGCTACACCTTC.